The 8 T cell receptor beta chains in this list originate from one sample, sequenced in a study of shared T cell receptors in the human thymus. The method was immunoSEQ multiplex PCR; TCRdb's version includes in-frame clones alone and lacks a portion of them. The sample shows roughly 550,000 clones, more than 75% of them seen only once. This same sample was also part of a study on human thymus T cells.

Sequencing input: thymocytes. These receptors all stem from a boy under two years old with a congenital heart defect.

This chain uses TRBV6-1 with TRBJ1-1; D remains unclear. Germline-derived CDR1 and CDR2 are MNHNS and SASEGT. Trimming removed 0 bases from V and 5 bases from J, with 7 bases in between. The CDR3 is 13 amino acids. CDR3 region: CASSEAPGTEAFF. The CDR3 DNA follows: TGTGCCAGCAGTGAAGCGCCCGGGACTGAAGCTTTCTTT.

A word on this clone: Other DNA sequences from this sample encode an identical CDR3 as well. The chain couples TRBV27 to TRBJ2-1; D not certain. V was clipped by 3 bases and J by 2 bases, with 5 bases between them. This CDR3 comprises 13 residues. CDR1 and CDR2 (germline): MNHEY, SMNVEV (reference sequence). The CDR3 nucleotides are TGTGCCAGCAGTTTGCGTGCCTACAATGAGCAGTTCTTC. This encodes CASSLRAYNEQFF.

The chain links TRBV29-1 to TRBJ1-2; no clear D. CDR3 length: 14 amino acids. The germline V gene has CDR1 SQVTM and CDR2 ANQGSEA. V shed 0 bases and J shed 5 bases, with 13 bases lying between them. This chain's CDR3 is CSVEDAIGLYGYTF. The CDR3 nucleotides read TGCAGCGTTGAAGATGCTATCGGTCTTTATGGCTACACCTTC. Together with reference TRBV29-1 and TRBJ1-2, the CDR3 gives the full variable domain: SAVISQKPSRDICQRGTSLTIQCQVDSQVTMMFWYRQQPGQSLTLIATANQGSEATYESGFVIDKFPISRPNLTFSTLTVSNMSPEDSSIYLCSVEDAIGLYGYTFGSGTRLTVV.

The sample holds a few counts of this clone. The chain carries TRBV19 and TRBJ1-5; D is ambiguous. V was cut by 0 bases and J by 7 bases, with 19 bases left in between. The CDR3 totals 17 residues. The germline CDR1 and CDR2 sequences are LNHDA and SQIVND (reference sequence). CDR3 sequence (DNA): TGTGCCAGTAGTATAGATCGGGAGGGAGCCCTTGGACAGCCCCAGCATTTT. It is translated as CASSIDREGALGQPQHF.

This rearrangement joins TRBV4-3 to TRBJ2-1; perhaps TRBD1 as D (6 bases). V dropped 0 bases and J dropped 4 bases, with 13 bases sitting between them. Germline CDR1 and CDR2: LGHNA and YSLEER. The CDR3 is 16 amino acids. CDR3 DNA sequence: TGCGCCAGCAGCCAAGATGGGGGCGGGTCTTACAATGAGCAGTTCTTC. Encoded protein: CASSQDGGGSYNEQFF.

The gene calls are TRBV4-1 and TRBJ2-1, with 10 bases identical to TRBD2. This CDR3 region has 15 residues. Per the germline V gene, CDR1 is MGHRA and CDR2 is YSYEKL. Germline trimming cut 8 bases from V and 4 bases from J; bases unmatched to any gene: 8. CDR3 sequence reads: CASSRSGRPYNEQFF. The CDR3 DNA follows: TGCGCCAGCTCCCGTAGCGGGAGGCCATACAATGAGCAGTTCTTC.

This clone appeared a few times. This chain joins TRBV15 and TRBJ2-1, with 8 bases aligning to TRBD2. The CDR3 consists of 15 residues. J gave up 9 bases and V 3 bases, and 10 bases lay outside the gene matches. The germline V gene encodes CDR1 LNHNV and CDR2 YYDKDF (reference sequence). The chain's CDR3 is CATSSRGGGDGEQFF. The CDR3 nucleotides read TGTGCCACCAGCAGTCGGGGGGGAGGGGACGGTGAGCAGTTCTTC.

V is TRBV29-1 and J is TRBJ1-1, with D possibly TRBD1 on 5 matching bases. Trimming pared 4 bases from V and 2 bases from J, leaving 8 bases between. Germline V gene lookup returns CDR1 SQVTM and CDR2 ANQGSEA. CDR3 length: 12 amino acids. The DNA for the CDR3 is TGCAGCGTTGCAGGGTTTAACACTGAAGCTTTCTTT. It encodes CSVAGFNTEAFF.